Listed here are 22 T cell receptor beta chains from one sample, sequenced in a study of cytomegalovirus exposure and HLA in healthy donors. It was with 60 Vbeta and 13 Jbeta primers that the PCR ran. Clones were sequenced by immunoSEQ multiplex PCR, and TCRdb holds only the in-frame ones, with some missing. Here the sample spans 130,000 to 150,000 clones, 60% to 85% being singletons. What was sequenced was PBMCs. These receptors originate from a man younger than 35 in good health and CMV-seronegative.

The chain is built from TRBV19 and TRBJ2-7; possible D gene TRBD1, 5 bases. The germline V and J ends were trimmed by 1 base and 4 bases, with 8 bases remaining between them. This CDR3 contains 13 residues. CDR1 and CDR2 (germline): LNHDA, SQIVND (reference sequence). The CDR3 protein is CASSIGGFYEQYF. The DNA of the CDR3 is TGTGCCAGTAGTATAGGGGGCTTTTACGAGCAGTACTTC.

V is TRBV11-3 and J is TRBJ2-1; tentatively, D is TRBD1 (6 bases). The CDR3 covers 14 residues. Germline CDR1 is SGHNT and CDR2 is YENEEA. V lost 5 bases and J 10 bases, leaving 18 bases between the germline ends. The CDR3 sequence is CASSTRVGGGEQFF. For the CDR3, the DNA is TGTGCCAGCAGCACACGAGTTGGGGGCGGCGAGCAGTTCTTC.

This clone is medium-sized by share. The chain joins TRBV5-1 to TRBJ2-1; D perhaps matches TRBD1 (6 bases). The CDR3 is 18 amino acids. V was pared by 5 bases and J by 0 bases, with 21 bases between. Germline assignment: CDR1 SGHRS and CDR2 YFSETQ. CDR3 in amino acids: CASRTTGTLKDSYNEQFF. In DNA form, the CDR3 reads TGCGCCAGCAGAACGACCGGGACACTCAAAGACTCCTACAATGAGCAGTTCTTC.

The chain has TRBV7-3 and TRBJ2-1; possible D gene TRBD2, 6 bases. V dropped 1 base and J dropped 3 bases, with 13 bases sitting between them. CDR1 SGHTA and CDR2 FQGTGA come from the germline V gene. The CDR3 loop spans 16 amino acids. CDR3 DNA sequence: TGTGCCAGCAGCTTAATGGGCGGGGCTTACTACAATGAGCAGTTCTTC. Its protein product is CASSLMGGAYYNEQFF.

The genes are TRBV11-2 and TRBJ2-7; D gene uncertain. Trimming took 2 bases from V and 0 from J, leaving 5 bases between them. Germline-derived CDR1 and CDR2 are SGHAT and FQNNGV. This CDR3 is built from 13 residues. Here the CDR3 reads CASSLSGSYEQYF. The CDR3 region has the DNA TGTGCCAGCAGCTTATCCGGCTCCTACGAGCAGTACTTC. Complete variable domain (other parts from reference TRBV11-2 and TRBJ2-7): EAGVAQSPRYKIIEKRQSVAFWCNPISGHATLYWYQQILGQGPKLLIQFQNNGVVDDSQLPKDRFSAERLKGVDSTLKIQPAKLEDSAVYLCASSLSGSYEQYFGPGTRLTVT.

The chain joins TRBV5-4 to TRBJ1-1; D not certain. The CDR3 loop spans 13 amino acids. From germline, CDR1 is SGHNT and CDR2 YYREEE (reference sequence). V lost 9 bases, J lost 5 bases, and 17 bases lay in between. In DNA form, the CDR3 reads TGTGCCACCTGCTTGAGAGGAGGGACTGAAGCTTTCTTT. It encodes CATCLRGGTEAFF.

The chain joins TRBV9 to TRBJ2-7; TRBD1 matches at 8 bases. CDR3 length: 14 residues. V gave up 3 bases and J gave up 6 bases; unmatched junction bases: 8. The germline CDR1 and CDR2 sequences are SGDLS and YYNGEE. The CDR3 is CASSDGTGPSEQYF. For the CDR3, the DNA is TGTGCCAGCAGCGACGGGACAGGCCCCTCCGAGCAGTACTTC.

This clone showed up just a few times. The DNA for the CDR3 is TGTGCCAGCAGTTTTCCCCCTAGCGGCTACACCGGGGAGCTGTTTTTT. Protein: CASSFPPSGYTGELFF. The V gene is TRBV28, the J gene TRBJ2-2; TRBD2 matches 7 bases. The CDR3 runs 16 residues. Per germline, CDR1 MDHEN and CDR2 SYDVKM. With V trimmed by 3 bases and J by 3 bases, 7 bases remained unmatched.

This clone was seen more than once but under ten times. The gene calls are TRBV5-4 and TRBJ1-4; D unresolved. Trimming took 4 bases from V and 0 from J, leaving 7 bases between them. The germline V gene has CDR1 SGHNT and CDR2 YYREEE (reference sequence). The CDR3 has 14 amino acids. CDR3 protein: CASSTRATNEKLFF. The CDR3 DNA sequence: TGTGCCAGCAGCACACGGGCAACTAATGAAAAACTGTTTTTT.

This sequence joins TRBV27 and TRBJ2-7, with TRBD1 matching 11 bases. Germline values: CDR1 MNHEY, CDR2 SMNVEV (reference sequence). The CDR3 runs 15 residues. With 5 bases clipped from V and 4 bases from J, the junction kept 7 bases outside the gene matches. The CDR3 protein is CASSPQRDRGYEQYF. CDR3 nucleotides: TGTGCCAGCAGTCCCCAAAGGGACAGGGGGTACGAGCAGTACTTC.

The chain is built from TRBV4-1 and TRBJ1-1, with D perhaps matching TRBD1 (6 bases). Germline V CDR1 and CDR2: MGHRA, YSYEKL. This CDR3 has 14 amino acids. V lost 6 bases and J 1 base, leaving 12 bases between the germline ends. The CDR3 here is CASRGQLKNTEAFF. In DNA form, the CDR3 reads TGCGCCAGCAGAGGACAGCTGAAGAACACTGAAGCTTTCTTT.

V is TRBV6-5 and J is TRBJ1-6; no clear D gene. Between the trimmed V and J ends, which lost 2 bases and 5 bases, there was a span of 10 bases. Germline V gene lookup returns CDR1 MNHEY and CDR2 SVGAGI. The CDR3 loop spans 15 amino acids. CDR3 DNA sequence: TGTGCCAGCAGTTACGATTCAGCGAATAATTCACCCCTCCACTTT. Protein: CASSYDSANNSPLHF.

The V and J genes are TRBV5-1 and TRBJ1-1; tentatively, D is TRBD1 (6 bases). From germline, CDR1 is SGHRS and CDR2 YFSETQ. The CDR3 runs 16 residues. V lost 2 bases to trimming and J lost 2 bases, with 16 bases between them. The CDR3 spells CASSFGRRGANTEAFF. The CDR3 nucleotides are TGCGCCAGCAGCTTTGGCCGACGGGGGGCCAACACTGAAGCTTTCTTT.

V usage is TRBV12-5 and J usage is TRBJ1-3, with D unresolved. V was pared by 0 bases and J by 5 bases, with 20 bases between. The length of the CDR3 is 18 residues. The germline V gene has CDR1 LGHNT and CDR2 FRNRAP. The CDR3 here is CASGLVLEATAFRNTIYF. The DNA of the CDR3 is TGTGCTAGTGGTTTGGTACTTGAGGCGACTGCCTTTAGAAACACCATATATTTT.

This clone was detected a few times. CDR3 amino acids: CASREGRITEAFF. CDR3 DNA sequence: TGTGCCAGCAGGGAGGGACGGATCACTGAAGCTTTCTTT. The chain has TRBV6-1 and TRBJ1-1; TRBD1 is a possible D gene (5 bases). Trimming shortened V by 6 bases and J by 4 bases, and 12 bases separated the two germline ends. Germline CDR1 reads MNHNS; CDR2 reads SASEGT. The CDR3 is 13 residues long.

In DNA form, the CDR3 reads TGTGCCAGCAGCCAAGATAATGAGACAGGGAGCTCTGGGGCCAACGTCCTGACTTTC. It codes for CASSQDNETGSSGANVLTF. The V and J genes are TRBV4-2 and TRBJ2-6; 7 bases fit TRBD1. The CDR3 totals 19 residues. With 0 bases clipped from V and 0 bases from J, the junction kept 8 bases outside the gene matches. CDR1 LGHNA and CDR2 YNFKEQ come from the germline V gene.

This rearrangement joins TRBV6-5 to TRBJ2-1, with TRBD1 matching over 10 bases. The CDR3 loop spans 15 amino acids. With 2 bases clipped from V and 6 bases from J, the junction kept 4 bases outside the gene matches. From germline, CDR1 is MNHEY and CDR2 SVGAGI. In DNA form, the CDR3 reads TGTGCCAGCAGTTACGACAGGGGGCCGGGCAATGAGCAGTTCTTC. It translates to CASSYDRGPGNEQFF.

V is TRBV5-1 and J is TRBJ2-7, with D unclear. The CDR3 totals 15 residues. Germline CDR1 is SGHRS and CDR2 is YFSETQ. Trimming took off 5 bases at V and 2 bases at J, with 17 bases between the two ends. The CDR3 protein is CASSFASPTAYEQYF. DNA for the CDR3: TGCGCCAGCAGTTTTGCATCCCCTACGGCCTACGAGCAGTACTTC.

The CDR3 region is CASSAHSGSTDTQYF. Written as DNA, the CDR3 is TGTGCCAGCAGCGCCCATAGCGGGAGTACAGATACGCAGTATTTT. This chain uses TRBV9 with TRBJ2-3; the match to TRBD2 covers 9 bases. In germline, CDR1 is SGDLS, CDR2 YYNGEE. J gave up 3 bases and V 3 bases, and 5 bases lay outside the gene matches. There are 15 residues in the CDR3.

The rearrangement uses TRBV7-9 and TRBJ2-2, with TRBD1 as a possible D gene (5 bases). The CDR3 loop spans 15 amino acids. Trimming cost V 2 bases and J 2 bases, with 9 bases left between them. CDR1 is SEHNR, CDR2 FQNEAQ, per germline (reference sequence). The CDR3 here is CASSLRGSNTGELFF. CDR3 sequence (DNA): TGTGCCAGCAGCTTAAGGGGCTCAAACACCGGGGAGCTGTTTTTT.

J is TRBJ2-7 and V is TRBV11-1, with TRBD1 matching 8 bases. In germline, CDR1 is SGHAT, CDR2 FQDESV (reference sequence). V gave up 5 bases and J gave up 4 bases; unmatched junction bases: 13. CDR3 size: 16 residues. CDR3 in amino acids: CASSVLGAGGAYEQYF. CDR3 sequence (DNA): TGTGCCAGCAGCGTTCTAGGGGCAGGGGGCGCTTACGAGCAGTACTTC.

Note on this clone: Other DNA sequences within the sample encode an identical CDR3. The V call is TRBV5-1, the J call TRBJ1-1; D is undetermined. V was clipped by 0 bases and J by 1 base, with 4 bases between them. From germline, CDR1 is SGHRS and CDR2 YFSETQ. This CDR3 has 13 residues. CDR3 nucleotides: TGCGCCAGCAGCTTGGACAGGAACACTGAAGCTTTCTTT. It codes for CASSLDRNTEAFF.